The sequence of this T cell receptor beta chain was determined in a study of cytomegalovirus exposure and HLA in healthy donors listed by TCRdb under 2017. Regarding the complete study: In an earlier analysis of around 540 of the donors, 250 to 350 Gb of sequence data and 95 million to 130 million unique TCR beta sequences from 180 million or so T cells were reported. The T cell repertoires of 550 to 850 subjects were profiled by immunosequencing and related to cytomegalovirus serostatus. To decide whether each TCR beta V gene segment behaved as functional or pseudogenic, an earlier analysis of 587 of the donors relied on high-throughput TCR beta sequencing. In a later genetic analysis, genome-wide SNP genotypes for about three fifths of the roughly 670 donors were used, and that subset was treated as a discovery cohort. To study patterns of TCR occurrence, a later analysis re-analyzed previously published TCR beta repertoires from under 750 donors and added high-resolution HLA genotyping. The study aimed to test whether cataloging public T cell receptors could reveal signatures of past pathogen exposure. A handful of DR-DQ haplotypes were handled as single units for association and clustering because linkage in the cohort was strong. Rather than drawing on any new phenotypic data, the later analysis identified candidate immune exposures from TCR beta sequences and the way those sequences occurred across donors. The number of donors typed differed by locus, with roughly 629-640 for A, B, C, DRB1 and DQB1, roughly 520 for DQA1, over 600 for DPA1, and approximately 470 for DPB1. High-throughput TCR immunosequencing, statistical association of individual TCRs with disease status, and machine learning were combined to predict cytomegalovirus infection status. Of the roughly 390 genotyped donors, less than 90% were placed in the genetic ancestry cluster associated with self-reported Caucasian donors. HLA typing covered class I and class II loci at four-digit resolution. On average, roughly 250,000 unique TCR beta nucleotide sequences were sequenced per donor among some 430 genotyped donors of the cohort, with 15% to 20% of those sequences being non-productive. Donor age, sex, ethnicity and CMV serostatus were compiled alongside the repertoire data. Along with the roughly 670-subject first cohort, a separate validation cohort of about 110 different subjects was used. Every discovery cohort repertoire had been produced on one sequencing platform. Approximately 330 gigabases of sequencing data and roughly 80 million unique TCR sequences made up an early release that covered approximately 650 HLA-typed donors.

The CDR3 contains 14 residues, cysteine and phenylalanine counted. Left in the record is the CDR3 DNA by itself, 42 bases read in frame from the first base. From V the trimming removes 3 bases and from J it removes 4 bases, while the gene matches leave 5 bases of the junction unaccounted for. According to the germline V gene (reference sequence), CDR1 reads LNHDA and CDR2 reads SQIVND. Libraries were made using the immunoSEQ multiplex PCR assay. For the multiplex PCR, a mixture combining 60 forward primers for TCR Vbeta segments and 13 reverse primers for TCR Jbeta segments was used. The CDR3 region of rearranged TCR beta genes was amplified from genomic DNA with a multiplex PCR assay. On the Illumina HiSeq System, the amplified TCR beta libraries were sequenced as 87-base-pair reads. On the study's bioinformatics: Across the roughly 670 repertoires, a later analysis counted 80 million or so unique TCR beta chains, about 10 million of which were shared by at least two donors. A nearest-neighbor algorithm error-corrected the raw reads and collapsed the reads into unique sequences, merging closely related sequences to remove PCR and sequencing errors. To assign V, D and J gene segments, CDR3 sequences were aligned to IMGT reference sequences. For a sequence to be retained, at least a six-nucleotide match to both a V gene segment and a J gene segment was required. A rearrangement was called productive if the CDR3 had no stop codons and remained in frame with V and J, and every other rearrangement was called non-productive. CDR3 was defined by IMGT convention, running from the second conserved V-encoded cysteine to the conserved J-encoded phenylalanine. In an earlier analysis of approximately 500 of the donors, sequences lacking an unambiguous match to a single V gene segment were excluded. In an earlier analysis of 587 of the donors, a V segment was called functional when productive rearrangements were above 56.7%, and segregating when the standard deviation between donors exceeded 5%. A statistical classification framework was built for diagnosing cytomegalovirus status from the catalog of TCR beta chain sequences. In a later analysis, V and J genes were assigned by comparing TCR nucleotide sequences against IMGT/GENE-DB human TR gene sequences. Using the TCRdist pipeline, a later analysis assigned CDR3 sequences along with most-parsimonious VDJ recombination scenarios. In a later analysis, every TCR beta chain was defined by the combination of its CDR3 amino acid sequence and its V-gene family, and reads without a unique V-gene family were dropped. A later analysis removed roughly 590 highly shared, low-generation-probability nucleotide sequences to deal with suspected cross-contamination and a sequencing artifact. A later analysis calculated a clonal expansion index for each public chain from normalized within-repertoire ranks of inferred template counts. A later analysis computed generation probabilities with a VDJ recombination model fitted to out-of-frame rearrangements, and checked the results against IGoR. In a later analysis, TCR-TCR, TCR-HLA and TCR-CMV co-occurrence was scored with hypergeometric tests, and a repertoire-size bias correction was applied to TCR pairs. A later analysis estimated false discovery rates by permuting HLA or CMV assignments 20 times. In a later analysis, co-occurring TCRs were grouped using DBSCAN, with TCRdist sequence similarity added in when clustering inside HLA-allele-positive subsets. Repertoires with fewer than 30,000 or more than 120,000 public chains were left out of co-occurrence clustering, as were several repertoires with anomalous nucleotide sharing. TCRdb took this table from immuneACCESS and kept in-frame rearrangements with V and J called. Such tables lack part of the clones; where checked against another copy, unresolved V genes explain under half of the gap, and the rest is unexplained. V and J calls and clone size follow that table, whereas D and trimming were derived from the DNA. This sample has about 200,000 clones in its table, and 80% to 85% of those were observed once. Together, the top ten hold 1.7% of the sample.

The cohort comprised some 680 healthy bone marrow donors. At the time of sampling, all cohort members were nominally healthy, though unrecorded immune exposures were likely present. The donor was CMV seronegative and was included in the group of about 350 seronegative cohort members. Each donor provided a peripheral blood sample, and peripheral blood mononuclear cells were used for TCR beta sequencing. The Qiagen DNeasy Blood Extraction Kit was used to extract genomic DNA from the blood cell samples. Summary of the overall study and its limitations: The presence/absence analyses assumed that sequencing depth was roughly uniform across donors, and that assumption may not be true. Linkage disequilibrium might explain the correlated functional status among segregating V segments, but an unknown experimental factor could not be excluded. In a later analysis, HLA-associated TCR beta chains were found to be more clonally expanded and to have lower generation probabilities than equally common non-associated chains. Specific HLA alleles were associated with 15,000 to 20,000 TCR beta sequences at a false discovery rate of 0.05 in a later analysis. Most TCR sequences were observed very rarely across donors, whereas some public TCRs were present in many individuals. The classifier was reported to diagnose cytomegalovirus status with high specificity and sensitivity in both the original and validation cohorts. The 87-base-pair reads could not distinguish some IMGT-functional V segments, including TRBV6-2 and TRBV6-3, so those segments were excluded. The authors suggested that the approach could potentially be extended to other disease states and immunological phenotypes. A later analysis reported that several top co-occurrence clusters appeared linked to parvovirus B19, influenza, CMV and Epstein-Barr virus. CMV serostatus was the only immune exposure information available for the cohort. When HLA alleles, especially DR and DQ, strongly co-occurred, TCR associations were difficult to assign to individual alleles. In vitro tests confirmed that a few of the cytomegalovirus-associated TCR beta chains recognize cytomegalovirus antigens. The study listed 150 to 200 TCR beta chains as associated with cytomegalovirus. A group of highly shared sequence variants was considered likely to be a technical artifact of the sequencing pipeline. A later genetic analysis associated a missense DCLRE1C variant with V-gene and J-gene trimming of TCR beta chains, and an independent cohort replicated the association. In a later genetic analysis, fewer N-insertions in productive TCRs were reported among donors in an Asian-associated ancestry cluster than the roughly 640-donor mean. A further reported finding was that TCR beta sequences accurately predicted the HLA-A and HLA-B alleles for most subjects in the first cohort. Seventeen rarely observed V segments, including chromosome 9 orphons, were excluded from the earlier analysis of about 500 of the donors because counts were too low. Because HLA typing was missing for some donors at each locus, association tests included only the typed subset. Most CMV-associated TCR beta chains appeared to be HLA-restricted in a later analysis, and the HLA associations seemed to be driven largely by CMV exposure. According to a later analysis, TCR association rates differed among HLA loci, with DRB1 alleles showing the most associated TCRs and HLA-C alleles showing the fewest. Only TCR beta chains were sequenced in this cohort, and the absence of alpha or paired-chain data limited detectable features. An earlier analysis of approximately 570 of the donors showed that most TCR beta V segments appeared in productive rearrangements either about 90% or about 30% of the time, which broadly matched IMGT annotations.

Points on this clone: Its antigen remains undetermined. The sample holds no much larger clone one base away, and base qualities are not on file.

The sequenced sample was PBMCs. Here the chain combines TRBV19 and TRBJ2-5; 7 junctional bases match TRBD1. This sequence originates from a woman between 18 and 29 years old in good health and CMV-seronegative. The CDR3 here reads CASSMGDSLETQYF. The nucleotide sequence reads TGTGCCAGTAGTATGGGGGACAGTCTAGAGACCCAGTACTTC.